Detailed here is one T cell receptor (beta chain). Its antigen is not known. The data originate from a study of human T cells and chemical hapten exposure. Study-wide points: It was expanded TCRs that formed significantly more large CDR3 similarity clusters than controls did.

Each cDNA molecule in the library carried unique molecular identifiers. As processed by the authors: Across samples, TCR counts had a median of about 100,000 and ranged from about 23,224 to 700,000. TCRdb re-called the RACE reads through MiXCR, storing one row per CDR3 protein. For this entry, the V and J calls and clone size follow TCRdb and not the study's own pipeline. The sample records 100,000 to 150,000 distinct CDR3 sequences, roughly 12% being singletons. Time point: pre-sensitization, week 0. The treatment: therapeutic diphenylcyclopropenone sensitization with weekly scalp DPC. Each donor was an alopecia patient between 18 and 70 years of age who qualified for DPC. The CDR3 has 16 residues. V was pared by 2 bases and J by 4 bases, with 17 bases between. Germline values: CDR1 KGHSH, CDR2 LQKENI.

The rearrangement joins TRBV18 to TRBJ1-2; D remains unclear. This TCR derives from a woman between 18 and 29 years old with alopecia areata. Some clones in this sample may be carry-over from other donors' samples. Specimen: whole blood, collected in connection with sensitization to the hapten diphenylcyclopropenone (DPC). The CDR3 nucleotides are TGTGCCAGCTCACCAAAGCCAGACCTCCCGGGCTATGGCTACACCTTC. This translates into CASSPKPDLPGYGYTF.